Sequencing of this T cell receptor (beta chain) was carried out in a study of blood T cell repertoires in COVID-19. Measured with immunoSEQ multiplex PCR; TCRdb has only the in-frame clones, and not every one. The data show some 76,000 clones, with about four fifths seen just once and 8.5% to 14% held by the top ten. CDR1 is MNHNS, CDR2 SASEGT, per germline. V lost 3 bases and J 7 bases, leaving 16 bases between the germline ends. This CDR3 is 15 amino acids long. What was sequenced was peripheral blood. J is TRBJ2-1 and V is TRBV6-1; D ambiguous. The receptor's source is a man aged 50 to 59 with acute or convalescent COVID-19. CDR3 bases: TGTGCCAGCAGTGAGAGACCGATCCCCAGGAATGAGCAGTTCTTC. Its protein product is CASSERPIPRNEQFF.